This T cell receptor beta chain was sequenced for a study of blood T cell repertoires in COVID-19. This CDR3 region has 16 residues. Germline V gives CDR1 SEHNR, CDR2 FQNEAQ (reference sequence). V trimming: 4 bases; J trimming: 5 bases; junction bases outside the gene matches: 10. The study assigned cohorts using participant-reported clinical history. Assay used: immunoSEQ multiplex PCR; TCRdb lists only in-frame clones, some missing. The table lists 200,000 to 250,000 clones, 83% of them singletons, with about 5.3% in the top ten. Sequenced: PBMCs or T cells enriched from blood (not recorded which). This clonotype originated in a woman aged 50 to 60 who had been exposed to COVID-19. J is TRBJ1-4 and V is TRBV7-9, with 7 bases fitting TRBD1. CDR3 coding DNA: TGTGCCAGCAGCTCAGCTAGGGGGACAGTCAATGAAAAACTGTTTTTT. Translated: CASSSARGTVNEKLFF.